The 27 T cell receptor beta chains listed next were all sequenced from one sample in a study of cytomegalovirus exposure and HLA in healthy donors. The PCR was carried out with 60 Vbeta primers and 13 Jbeta primers. Using immunoSEQ multiplex PCR, the repertoire was profiled, and TCRdb retains in-frame clones only, with some absent. The repertoire consists of 140,000 or so clones, with about four fifths occurring once and the leading ten covering around 4.1%. The specimen was PBMCs. The source is a man aged 35-49 years in good health and CMV-seronegative.

The chain couples TRBV7-9 to TRBJ2-5, with 8 bases matching TRBD2. The CDR3 is 14 amino acids. V shed 4 bases, J shed 2 bases, and the junction held 3 bases outside the gene matches. Germline values: CDR1 SEHNR, CDR2 FQNEAQ (reference sequence). The CDR3 DNA is TGTGCCAGCAGCTCGGGGGGGGGACAAGAGACCCAGTACTTC. It is translated as CASSSGGGQETQYF.

The chain combines TRBV4-3 with TRBJ1-4, with 8 positions matching TRBD1. Germline V gene data show CDR1 as LGHNA and CDR2 as YSLEER. J was trimmed by 8 bases and V by 3 bases; bases with no gene match: 8. The CDR3 length is 15 residues. CDR3 residues: CASSQDGQGREKLFF. The CDR3 coding sequence is TGCGCCAGCAGCCAGGACGGACAGGGTCGGGAAAAACTGTTTTTT.

Of note for this clone: The sample contains more than one DNA sequence encoding this CDR3. In DNA, the CDR3 is TGTGCCAGCAGCTTACAGGGGTATGGCTACACCTTC. Translated: CASSLQGYGYTF. The rearrangement joins TRBV11-2 to TRBJ1-2; perhaps TRBD1 as D (6 bases). CDR1 and CDR2 from the germline V gene are SGHAT and FQNNGV. CDR3 length equals 12 residues. The germline V and J ends were trimmed by 2 bases and 5 bases, with 6 bases remaining between them.

This chain links TRBV23-1 with TRBJ2-3; maybe TRBD1 (6 bases). TRBV23-1 is assigned to the ORF class and has an uncertain function. Trimming took off 6 bases at V and 0 bases at J, with 10 bases between the two ends. The CDR3 is 14 residues long. The CDR3: CASRQDSSTDTQYF. CDR3 nucleotide sequence: TGCGCCAGCAGACAGGACAGTAGCACAGATACGCAGTATTTT.

This chain joins TRBV12-5 and TRBJ1-2, with 9 bases matching TRBD1. CDR3 length: 17 amino acids. J lost 2 bases, V lost 1 base, and 8 bases had no gene match. Per the germline V gene, CDR1 is LGHNT and CDR2 is FRNRAP. The CDR3 DNA is TGTGCTAGTGGTTTGGACGGACAGGGGCCCGTAAACTATGGCTACACCTTC. This encodes CASGLDGQGPVNYGYTF.

The rearrangement uses TRBV7-9 and TRBJ1-2; D perhaps matches TRBD1 (5 bases). The ends were cut back, 0 bases at V and 3 bases at J, with 5 bases in the middle. This CDR3 region has 13 residues. CDR1 and CDR2 from the germline V gene are SEHNR and FQNEAQ (reference sequence). The CDR3 here is CASSLATDYGYTF. CDR3 sequence (DNA): TGTGCCAGCAGCTTAGCGACAGACTATGGCTACACCTTC.

This clone was found once. The chain is built from TRBV5-6 and TRBJ1-3; D perhaps matches TRBD1 (5 bases). Germline loops: CDR1 SGHDT, CDR2 YYEEEE. The CDR3 runs 17 residues. V lost 5 bases, J lost 0 bases, and 18 bases lay in between. CDR3 bases: TGTGCCAGCAGGGCAAATTCAGGGCCCTTCTCTGGAAACACCATATATTTT. It translates to CASRANSGPFSGNTIYF.

The chain joins TRBV11-3 to TRBJ2-7, with D perhaps TRBD2 (7 bases). The germline V gene has CDR1 SGHNT and CDR2 YENEEA. V lost 5 bases, J lost 8 bases, and 16 bases lay in between. The CDR3 runs to 13 residues. The chain's CDR3 is CASSSGTPGQQYF. The CDR3 bases are TGTGCCAGCAGCAGCGGGACACCCGGTCAGCAGTACTTC.

V usage is TRBV25-1 and J usage is TRBJ2-3, with D perhaps matching TRBD2 (5 bases). V was shortened by 4 bases and J by 2 bases, with 10 bases between the two germline ends. This CDR3 region has 14 residues. Germline V lookup: CDR1 MGHDK, CDR2 SYGVNS. CDR3 residues: CASSVGGATDTQYF. Here the CDR3 DNA reads TGTGCCAGCAGTGTCGGAGGAGCCACAGATACGCAGTATTTT.

The chain uses TRBV13 and TRBJ2-5; 10 bases map to TRBD2. V was clipped by 8 bases and J by 5 bases; unmatched bases: 8. The CDR3 sequence is 14 residues long. CDR1 is PRHDT and CDR2 is FYEKMQ in the germline V gene (reference sequence). The DNA of the CDR3 is TGTGCCAGCTCTAGCGGGGGCCAGGGGGAGACCCAGTACTTC. Translation gives CASSSGGQGETQYF.

This clone occurred a few times. The V and J genes are TRBV28 and TRBJ2-3; possible D gene TRBD2, 5 bases. CDR1 MDHEN and CDR2 SYDVKM come from the germline V gene. Trimming removed 3 bases at V and 3 bases at J, with 10 bases between. The CDR3 loop spans 14 amino acids. The CDR3 DNA follows: TGTGCCAGCAGTTTTTTGTCGGGGACAGATACGCAGTATTTT. Amino acid sequence: CASSFLSGTDTQYF.

The V gene is TRBV6-4, the J gene TRBJ2-1; 12 bases map to TRBD1. The trim removed 6 bases at V and 8 bases at J, leaving 5 bases unmatched. Germline loops: CDR1 MRHNA, CDR2 SNTAGT. The CDR3 has 14 residues. This CDR3 is CASRPGTGGHEQFF. The CDR3 DNA reads TGTGCCAGCAGACCCGGGACAGGGGGCCATGAGCAGTTCTTC.

DNA of the CDR3: TGTGCCAGTAGTATATCAGGGGAAGGCTACACCTTC. Its protein product is CASSISGEGYTF. The J gene is TRBJ1-2, the V gene TRBV19, with a tentative D call TRBD1 (6 bases). This CDR3 is 12 amino acids long. V lost 2 bases, J lost 8 bases, and 9 bases lay in between. Germline CDR1 LNHDA, CDR2 SQIVND (reference sequence).

This chain connects TRBV5-8 to TRBJ1-5; 9 bases are shared with TRBD1. Germline lookup yields CDR1 SGHTS and CDR2 YDEGEE. The V gene end was trimmed by 2 bases and the J gene end by 0 bases; junction bases not matched to a gene: 6. This CDR3 has 17 amino acids. The CDR3: CASSFDRGIGSNQPQHF. DNA for the CDR3: TGTGCCAGCAGCTTCGACAGGGGGATAGGTAGCAATCAGCCCCAGCATTTT.

This clone was seen only a few times. V gene TRBV27 combines with J gene TRBJ1-3, with D hard to call. V lost 2 bases and J lost 6, with 14 bases in between. CDR1 and CDR2 (germline): MNHEY, SMNVEV (reference sequence). The CDR3 is made up of 15 amino acids. The CDR3 is CASSLTRSGLNTIYF. DNA of the CDR3: TGTGCCAGCAGTTTAACGCGTAGCGGCCTAAACACCATATATTTT.

V usage is TRBV7-2 and J usage is TRBJ1-4; D remains ambiguous. The germline CDR1 and CDR2 sequences are SGHTA and FQGNSA. Trimming removed 2 bases from V and 5 bases from J, with 9 bases in between. The CDR3 contains 14 residues. Here the CDR3 reads CASSLFGPNEKLFF. CDR3 nucleotide sequence: TGTGCCAGCAGCTTATTTGGGCCAAATGAAAAACTGTTTTTT.

The CDR3 reads CASSRARDRDNSPLHF. CDR3 nucleotides: TGTGCCAGCAGCCGTGCTCGGGACAGGGATAATTCACCCCTCCACTTT. The chain couples TRBV5-6 to TRBJ1-6, with 9 bases that match TRBD1. V gave up 4 bases and J gave up 5 bases; unmatched junction bases: 7. The CDR3 spans 16 residues. In germline, CDR1 is SGHDT, CDR2 YYEEEE.

The rearrangement joins TRBV18 to TRBJ2-7, with 7 nucleotides matching TRBD2. V shed 0 bases and J 3 bases; nucleotides not matched to a gene: 5. Germline V gene sequence: CDR1 KGHSH, CDR2 LQKENI. This CDR3 is 15 amino acids long. CDR3 loop: CASSPPPGGNYEQYF. CDR3 in DNA: TGTGCCAGCTCACCACCACCCGGGGGGAACTACGAGCAGTACTTC.

V and J are TRBV30 and TRBJ2-5; D gene uncertain. The J call may be incorrect, as the DNA end agrees better with TRBJ2-7. The CDR3 totals 14 residues. CDR1 and CDR2 (germline): GTSNPN, SVGIG (reference sequence). In DNA form, the CDR3 reads TGTGCCTGGAGTGAATATGTTAGCTCCTACGAGCAGTACTTC. Translated: CAWSEYVSSYEQYF.

The chain uses TRBV19 and TRBJ1-2; 9 nucleotides match TRBD1. The CDR3 runs to 14 residues. The germline gives CDR1 LNHDA, CDR2 SQIVND (reference sequence). With V trimmed by 4 bases and J by 2 bases, 2 bases remained unmatched. CDR3: CASSRDRANYGYTF. The CDR3 DNA reads TGTGCCAGTAGTAGGGACAGGGCGAACTATGGCTACACCTTC. The full variable domain, with the rest looked up from reference TRBV19 and TRBJ1-2, is DGGITQSPKYLFRKEGQNVTLSCEQNLNHDAMYWYRQDPGQGLRLIYYSQIVNDFQKGDIAEGYSVSREKKESFPLTVTSAQKNPTAFYLCASSRDRANYGYTFGSGTRLTVV.

The chain is built from TRBV5-1 and TRBJ2-3; tentatively, D is TRBD2 (6 bases). The germline V and J ends were trimmed by 4 bases and 2 bases, with 14 bases remaining between them. The germline V gene encodes CDR1 SGHRS and CDR2 YFSETQ. This CDR3 spans 15 amino acids. CDR3 protein: CASSPVADYTDTQYF. CDR3 DNA: TGCGCCAGCAGCCCGGTAGCGGACTACACAGATACGCAGTATTTT.

This chain links TRBV7-7 with TRBJ2-5; 9 bases are a match to TRBD2. V gave up 1 base and J gave up 5 bases; unmatched junction bases: 5. Germline lookup yields CDR1 SSHAT and CDR2 FNYEAQ (reference sequence). There are 15 residues in the CDR3. DNA of the CDR3: TGTGCCAGCAGCTTAGGCGCGGGGGGGGCCGAGACCCAGTACTTC. As protein: CASSLGAGGAETQYF.

The gene calls are TRBV7-2 and TRBJ2-5; 11 bases match TRBD2. This CDR3 contains 14 residues. Germline CDR1 and CDR2: SGHTA and FQGNSA. V trimming: 5 bases; J trimming: 4 bases; junction bases outside the gene matches: 3. CDR3 nucleotide sequence: TGTGCCAGCAGCCCGGGGACTAGCGGAGAGACCCAGTACTTC. Translating it yields CASSPGTSGETQYF.

This clone was observed a few times. J is TRBJ2-7 and V is TRBV5-6; D perhaps matches TRBD1 (7 bases). The germline gives CDR1 SGHDT, CDR2 YYEEEE. The CDR3 covers 13 residues. V was clipped by 4 bases and J by 1 base, with 9 bases between them. DNA of the CDR3: TGTGCCAGCAGCGCGGGACAGTCCTACGAGCAGTACTTC. Protein sequence: CASSAGQSYEQYF.

This clone was observed a single time. The J gene is TRBJ1-2, the V gene TRBV6-4, with D uncertain. CDR3 length: 13 amino acids. The V end was cut by 0 bases, the J end by 8 bases, with 10 bases between. CDR1 and CDR2 from the germline V gene are MRHNA and SNTAGT. CDR3 sequence reads: CASSDSWAGGYTF. The CDR3 nucleotides are TGTGCCAGCAGTGACTCATGGGCTGGGGGCTACACCTTC.

V and J are TRBV30 and TRBJ2-5; 10 bases match TRBD2. The J call may be faulty, since TRBJ2-7 better matches the DNA end. Germline CDR1 is GTSNPN and CDR2 is SVGIG (reference sequence). This CDR3 region has 14 residues. CDR3 sequence (DNA): TGTGCCTGGAGTGGACTAGCGGGTGCCTACGAGCAGTACTTC. Translated, it gives CAWSGLAGAYEQYF.

The V and J genes are TRBV6-5 and TRBJ2-1, with TRBD1 matching 12 bases. This CDR3 spans 16 amino acids. CDR1 and CDR2 (germline): MNHEY, SVGAGI. With 2 bases clipped from V and 7 bases from J, the junction kept 6 bases outside the gene matches. The CDR3 sequence is CASSYGGTGGLNEQFF. The CDR3 DNA is TGTGCCAGCAGTTACGGTGGGACAGGGGGCCTTAATGAGCAGTTCTTC.